This T cell receptor (beta chain) emerged from a study of blood T cell repertoires in COVID-19. The assay was immunoSEQ multiplex PCR, and TCRdb's table has in-frame clones only and misses some. The sample lists fewer than 150,000 clones, 75% to 90% occurring once. This clone came up once. The CDR3 has 14 amino acids. Per germline, CDR1 DFQATT and CDR2 SNEGSKA (reference sequence). V lost 3 bases to trimming and J lost 8 bases; unmatched junction nucleotides: 6. What was sequenced was peripheral blood. The chain has TRBV20-1 and TRBJ2-3; TRBD2 matches 12 bases. The TCR sequence derives from a woman aged 45 to 65 who had recovered from COVID-19. This CDR3 reads CSASASGGAGTQYF. CDR3 nucleotides: TGCAGTGCTAGTGCTAGCGGGGGGGCCGGTACGCAGTATTTT.